A selection of T cell receptor beta chains follows, all from one sample in a study of blood T cells in healthy people across ages. TCRdb fed the 5' RACE reads into MiXCR, producing one record per CDR3 protein. Of 790,000 or so distinct CDR3 sequences detected, 35% to 50% appear once; the ten largest clones hold over 15%. The source material was blood. The receptors were gathered from a man older than 75 in good health. Both conserved end residues are trimmed from each CDR3. D genes are given only for firm matches. Part of the rows lack a size; the others show once, few, many or a class for expanded clones.

. | TRBJ2-5 | TRBV4-1 | TRBD2 | ASSQELAGTLTQETQY
few | TRBJ1-1 | TRBV27 | . | ASATHWNTEAF
. | TRBJ2-5 | TRBV6-5 | . | ASRVRLGQETQY
many | TRBJ2-1 | TRBV4-1 | TRBD2 | ASSPGLLGTSGGFEQF
many | . | TRBV4-3 | TRBD1 | ASSRGTGFDEQY
once | TRBJ2-2 | TRBV7-2 | TRBD2 | ASSLVSSGFANTGELF
. | TRBJ2-1 | TRBV9 | TRBD2 | ASSYGLAGELYNEQF
. | TRBJ2-7 | TRBV12-3/TRBV12-4 | . | ASSLSGQYEQY
. | TRBJ1-4 | TRBV4-3 | . | ASSQATGYNEKLF
many | TRBJ2-7 | TRBV7-8 | TRBD2 | ASSYRLAGDYEQY
. | TRBJ1-2 | TRBV5-1 | . | ASSLGVGRGYGYT
few | TRBJ2-7 | TRBV2 | TRBD1 | ASSGDRAYEQY
. | TRBJ2-1 | TRBV20-1 | . | SAYRGSYNEQF
few | TRBJ2-1 | TRBV7-2 | . | ASSLQVSPRIGEQF
few | TRBJ1-1 | TRBV29-1 | . | SVEGRGIHPEAF
once | TRBJ2-5 | TRBV7-3 | . | TSSAIRGETQY
. | TRBJ2-5 | TRBV29-1 | . | SVRVGGETQY
. | TRBJ2-7 | TRBV20-1 | TRBD1 | SARAQTWDRSSYEQY
. | TRBJ1-4 | TRBV12-3/TRBV12-4 | . | ASSLIGQGAGGLF
. | TRBJ2-5 | TRBV7-2 | . | ASSLAAGQAFGETQY
. | TRBJ2-1 | TRBV20-1 | . | SARVPMRPNEQF
few | TRBJ2-7 | TRBV9 | . | ASSSSTVSHYEQY
few | TRBJ2-7 | TRBV20-1 | TRBD2 | SATGTSGSYEQY
. | TRBJ2-3 | TRBV30 | . | AWGLTGRTQY
. | TRBJ2-5 | TRBV25-1 | . | ASSISQGTQY
. | TRBJ2-1 | TRBV4-1 | . | ASSHPGGGNYNEQF
. | TRBJ2-1 | TRBV24-1 | TRBD2 | ATSRTSGHNEQF
. | TRBJ2-2 | TRBV12-3/TRBV12-4 | TRBD2 | ASSYPGLATGELF
few | TRBJ2-7 | TRBV29-1 | . | SVDSINYEQY
many | TRBJ2-5 | TRBV21-1 | . | ASSPRTVQETQY
. | TRBJ1-2 | TRBV6-5 | TRBD1 | ASNTGTGDGYT
many | TRBJ2-1 | TRBV4-2 | TRBD2 | ASSQRSGRTHYNEQF
. | TRBJ2-3 | TRBV5-1 | . | ASSSSTGRRDTQY
. | TRBJ1-4 | TRBV5-5 | . | ASSLSSVGGEKLF